This T cell receptor beta chain appears in the sequencing data of a study of persistence of HIV-infected CD4 T cells. Study observations and caveats: TCR analyses could not target the rare provirus-carrying CMV-responding cells. Antigen-responding cells were enriched for degenerate expanded CDR3beta sequences. TCRbeta richness was lower in CMV- and Gag-responding cells than in anti-CD3/anti-CD28-responding cells.

Cells were stimulated with overlapping HIV-1 Gag 15-mer peptides. CD40L-negative CD69-negative CD45RO-high memory CD4+ T cells were sorted as populations depleted of antigen-responding cells. Comments on this clone: Its matching antigen is unknown.

This CDR3 has 13 amino acids. V lost 0 bases and J 6 bases, leaving 8 bases between the germline ends. CDR1 and CDR2 from the germline V gene are SEHNR and FQNEAQ (reference sequence). The immunoSEQ assay was version 4, run in survey mode. The table came from immunoSEQ multiplex PCR; TCRdb's copy has only in-frame clones and leaves some out. The table records 64,000 or so clones, about 81% of them present only once. This specimen was CD4+ T cells sorted from PBMCs after roughly 18-hour stimulation, taken from a patient who received antiretroviral therapy. This chain links TRBV7-9 with TRBJ1-2, with D maybe TRBD1 (5 bases). This clonotype was obtained from an adult man with HIV who was CMV-seropositive. The CDR3 loop is CASSLAAGDGYTF. The CDR3 coding sequence is TGTGCCAGCAGCTTAGCGGCGGGGGATGGCTACACCTTC.